The 26 T cell receptor beta chains reported below all come from one sample, sequenced in a study of T cell changes during pregnancy in multiple sclerosis. Using immunoSEQ multiplex PCR, the repertoire was profiled, and TCRdb retains in-frame clones only, with some absent. The table includes approximately 60,000 clones, 90% to 95% detected once. This specimen consisted of CD4+ T cells from peripheral blood mononuclear cells, obtained before pregnancy. These receptors were obtained from a female donor with multiple sclerosis, enrolled in a pregnancy study.

The CDR3 protein is CASSLVARVRDYGYTF. For the CDR3, the DNA is TGTGCCAGCAGCTTAGTGGCCCGGGTTAGAGACTATGGCTACACCTTC. The rearrangement joins TRBV11-2 to TRBJ1-2; the D is unclear. Trimming removed 1 base from V and 3 bases from J, with 15 bases in between. The CDR3 runs 16 residues. Germline loops: CDR1 SGHAT, CDR2 FQNNGV. Combining the CDR3 with reference TRBV11-2 and TRBJ1-2 gives the whole variable domain EAGVAQSPRYKIIEKRQSVAFWCNPISGHATLYWYQQILGQGPKLLIQFQNNGVVDDSQLPKDRFSAERLKGVDSTLKIQPAKLEDSAVYLCASSLVARVRDYGYTFGSGTRLTVV.

This rearrangement joins TRBV6-5 to TRBJ2-1; 8 positions match TRBD2. The germline V gene has CDR1 MNHEY and CDR2 SVGAGI. The ends lost 7 bases at V and 7 bases at J; junction bases unmatched: 6. CDR3 length equals 13 residues. In DNA, the CDR3 is TGTGCCAGCACGGGGGGGGGTAGAAATGAGCAGTTCTTC. It encodes CASTGGGRNEQFF.

The chain combines TRBV14 with TRBJ2-5, with TRBD1 matching 9 bases. The V and J ends lost 1 base and 5 bases, in that order; junction bases with no gene match: 11. The CDR3 sequence is 17 residues long. CDR1 is SGHDN and CDR2 is FVKESK in the germline V gene. CDR3 sequence: CASSQVGTGRFVETQYF. In DNA, the CDR3 is TGTGCCAGCAGCCAAGTTGGGACAGGGAGGTTTGTGGAGACCCAGTACTTC.

The chain is built from TRBV9 and TRBJ1-4; TRBD1 matches 11 bases. The length of the CDR3 is 16 residues. The germline gives CDR1 SGDLS, CDR2 YYNGEE. V lost 0 bases, J lost 7 bases, and 5 bases stayed unmatched. CDR3 in DNA: TGTGCCAGCAGCGTAGGGGAGGGGACAGGGGGTGAAAAACTGTTTTTT. It encodes CASSVGEGTGGEKLFF.

J is TRBJ2-7 and V is TRBV5-5; D may be TRBD1 (5 bases). Germline V gene lookup returns CDR1 SGHKS and CDR2 YYEKEE (reference sequence). Trimming took off 4 bases at V and 0 bases at J, with 17 bases between the two ends. CDR3 length equals 16 residues. CDR3 region: CASSPRGARLSYEQYF. CDR3 in DNA: TGTGCCAGCAGCCCTCGTGGGGCGCGGCTCTCCTACGAGCAGTACTTC. Variable domain in full (rest from reference TRBV5-5 and TRBJ2-7): DAGVTQSPTHLIKTRGQQVTLRCSPISGHKSVSWYQQVLGQGPQFIFQYYEKEERGRGNFPDRFSARQFPNYSSELNVNALLLGDSALYLCASSPRGARLSYEQYFGPGTRLTVT.

The V gene is TRBV27, the J gene TRBJ2-5; tentatively, D is TRBD2 (6 bases). The germline V gene has CDR1 MNHEY and CDR2 SMNVEV (reference sequence). V shed 3 bases and J shed 4 bases, with 9 bases lying between them. The CDR3 is 13 residues long. CDR3 sequence: CASSFTGVETQYF. As DNA, the CDR3 is TGTGCCAGCAGTTTTACGGGGGTAGAGACCCAGTACTTC.

The table lists this clone with a few counts. The rearrangement uses TRBV6-5 and TRBJ1-2; a possible D gene is TRBD1 (6 bases). This CDR3 contains 14 residues. Germline CDR1 MNHEY, CDR2 SVGAGI. Deletions cut 4 bases from V and 3 bases from J, with 12 bases between. In nucleotides, the CDR3 is TGTGCCAGCAGTTCCTTTTCAGGGGACTATGGCTACACCTTC. Residues: CASSSFSGDYGYTF.

This chain joins TRBV5-1 and TRBJ1-1; weak D call: TRBD1 (6 bases). Trimming left V 2 bases short and J 0 bases short, with 14 bases between. Germline V lookup: CDR1 SGHRS, CDR2 YFSETQ. This CDR3 is 16 amino acids long. For the CDR3, the DNA is TGCGCCAGCAGCTTCGACTTAACAGGGATGAACACTGAAGCTTTCTTT. Translating it yields CASSFDLTGMNTEAFF.

The sample holds a few counts of this clone. The chain recombines TRBV30 with TRBJ1-1; D might be TRBD1 (5 bases). The CDR3 spans 13 residues. Germline CDR1 is GTSNPN and CDR2 is SVGIG (reference sequence). V was trimmed by 2 bases and J by 0 bases, leaving 7 bases between them. In DNA form, the CDR3 reads TGTGCCTGGAGTTTGGGGCTGAACACTGAAGCTTTCTTT. Its translation: CAWSLGLNTEAFF.

This clone was seen once. This chain links TRBV9 with TRBJ1-1; 11 bases map to TRBD1. With 2 bases clipped from V and 6 bases from J, the junction kept 6 bases outside the gene matches. From germline, CDR1 is SGDLS and CDR2 YYNGEE. This CDR3 has 15 amino acids. This chain's CDR3 is CASSVGTGGGSEAFF. The CDR3 DNA is TGTGCCAGCAGCGTTGGGACAGGGGGAGGGTCTGAAGCTTTCTTT.

V gene TRBV9 combines with J gene TRBJ2-2; D unclear. The CDR3 has 15 residues. Germline CDR1 reads SGDLS; CDR2 reads YYNGEE. Trimming took 2 bases from V and 0 from J, leaving 8 bases between them. For the CDR3, the DNA is TGTGCCAGCAGCGTCCGGCGGACGAACACCGGGGAGCTGTTTTTT. Its protein is CASSVRRTNTGELFF. The complete variable domain, with remaining parts taken from reference TRBV9 and TRBJ2-2, reads DSGVTQTPKHLITATGQRVTLRCSPRSGDLSVYWYQQSLDQGLQFLIQYYNGEERAKGNILERFSAQQFPDLHSELNLSSLELGDSALYFCASSVRRTNTGELFFGEGSRLTVL.

The chain uses TRBV2 and TRBJ2-1, with TRBD2 matching over 7 bases. The junction had 3 bases not matched to a gene; V was cut back by 4 bases and J by 3 bases. The CDR3 contains 14 residues. Per the germline V gene, CDR1 is SNHLY and CDR2 is FYNNEI. The CDR3 nucleotides read TGTGCCAGCAGTGTCGGCGGGAGCTACAATGAGCAGTTCTTC. This gives the protein CASSVGGSYNEQFF.

The chain joins TRBV4-1 to TRBJ1-6; 9 nucleotides align to TRBD1. V shed 3 bases and J 9 bases; nucleotides not matched to a gene: 12. The CDR3 runs 17 residues. The germline V gene has CDR1 MGHRA and CDR2 YSYEKL. CDR3 loop: CASSQEDPGTGFSPLHF. Here the CDR3 DNA reads TGCGCCAGCAGCCAGGAGGACCCGGGGACAGGGTTTTCACCCCTCCACTTT.

The chain is built from TRBV7-2 and TRBJ2-7, with 16 bases aligning to TRBD2. The CDR3 contains 17 residues. Germline loops: CDR1 SGHTA, CDR2 FQGNSA. V lost 4 bases to trimming and J lost 2 bases; unmatched junction nucleotides: 5. CDR3 in amino acids: CASSSSGTSGRAYEQYF. CDR3 DNA: TGTGCCAGCAGCTCCTCCGGGACTAGCGGGAGGGCCTACGAGCAGTACTTC. The full variable domain, completed using reference TRBV7-2 and TRBJ2-7, is GAGVSQSPSNKVTEKGKDVELRCDPISGHTALYWYRQSLGQGLEFLIYFQGNSAPDKSGLPSDRFSAERTGGSVSTLTIQRTQQEDSAVYLCASSSSGTSGRAYEQYFGPGTRLTVT.

V gene TRBV7-9 combines with J gene TRBJ2-5; 11 nucleotides line up with TRBD2. Per the germline V gene, CDR1 is SEHNR and CDR2 is FQNEAQ (reference sequence). This CDR3 has 15 amino acids. The V and J ends lost 5 bases and 5 bases, in that order; junction bases with no gene match: 7. The CDR3 loop is CASSPTSGRRETQYF. The CDR3 DNA sequence: TGTGCCAGCAGCCCTACTAGCGGGAGAAGGGAGACCCAGTACTTC.

The chain combines TRBV7-9 with TRBJ2-5, with D uncertain. The germline CDR1 and CDR2 sequences are SEHNR and FQNEAQ (reference sequence). The CDR3 totals 14 residues. V was trimmed by 1 base and J by 4 bases, leaving 10 bases between them. Here the CDR3 DNA reads TGTGCCAGCAGCTTAGTATTAAATCGAGAGACCCAGTACTTC. This sequence encodes CASSLVLNRETQYF.

The J gene is TRBJ1-2, the V gene TRBV27; D possibly corresponds to TRBD1 (5 bases). The CDR3 consists of 14 residues. CDR1 and CDR2 (germline): MNHEY, SMNVEV (reference sequence). V was trimmed by 6 bases and J by 8 bases, leaving 19 bases between them. Here the CDR3 reads CASSPSTARTGYTF. CDR3 coding DNA: TGTGCCAGCAGCCCCTCGACAGCCCGGACGGGCTACACCTTC.

This clone occurred once. This chain links TRBV14 with TRBJ2-7; D perhaps matches TRBD2 (7 bases). Between the trimmed V and J ends, which lost 8 bases and 4 bases, there was a span of 9 bases. The CDR3 spans 11 residues. CDR1 is SGHDN and CDR2 is FVKESK in the germline V gene. This CDR3 is CASGRGYEQYF. CDR3 sequence (DNA): TGTGCCAGCGGGAGGGGGTACGAGCAGTACTTC.

This clone was detected only a few times. Here the CDR3 reads CASSDRGEAQHF. The CDR3, as DNA: TGTGCCAGCAGTGACAGGGGCGAGGCCCAGCATTTT. This sequence joins TRBV6-6 and TRBJ1-5; TRBD1 matches at 8 bases. The CDR3 totals 12 residues. V lost 5 bases and J lost 11; bases outside the gene matches: 5. CDR1 and CDR2 from the germline V gene are MNHNY and SVGAGI (reference sequence).

The chain has TRBV7-9 and TRBJ2-1; 14 nucleotides match TRBD2. CDR1 is SEHNR and CDR2 is FQNEAQ in the germline V gene (reference sequence). V was clipped by 3 bases and J by 2 bases; unmatched bases: 6. This CDR3 region has 18 residues. CDR3 sequence (DNA): TGTGCCAGCAGCTTTGGGACTAGCGGGAGTCTCGCCTACAATGAGCAGTTCTTC. The encoded protein is CASSFGTSGSLAYNEQFF. Full variable domain (outside the CDR3, taken from reference TRBV7-9 and TRBJ2-1): DTGVSQNPRHKITKRGQNVTFRCDPISEHNRLYWYRQTLGQGPEFLTYFQNEAQLEKSRLLSDRFSAERPKGSFSTLEIQRTEQGDSAMYLCASSFGTSGSLAYNEQFFGPGTRLTVL.

This chain links TRBV4-3 with TRBJ2-3, with 12 bases that match TRBD2. The CDR3 contains 17 residues. The germline gives CDR1 LGHNA, CDR2 YSLEER. V shed 1 base and J 3 bases; nucleotides not matched to a gene: 5. The CDR3, as DNA: TGCGCCAGCAGCCAAGCGCTAGCGGGAGGGCCGACAGATACGCAGTATTTT. Protein: CASSQALAGGPTDTQYF.

This chain connects TRBV9 to TRBJ1-1; 9 nucleotides line up with TRBD1. The J segment lost 1 base and the V segment lost 0 bases, leaving 10 bases of the junction unmatched. CDR3 length equals 18 residues. In germline, CDR1 is SGDLS, CDR2 YYNGEE. The CDR3 spells CASSVVPTAGQGNTEAFF. The CDR3 DNA reads TGTGCCAGCAGCGTAGTACCCACCGCGGGACAGGGGAACACTGAAGCTTTCTTT.

This clone was seen a few times. The chain recombines TRBV28 with TRBJ2-3; 7 nucleotides match TRBD2. Unmatched junction bases numbered 11, after V lost 5 bases and J lost 3 bases. Germline lookup yields CDR1 MDHEN and CDR2 SYDVKM. The CDR3 contains 16 residues. The CDR3 is CASSGGGTVGTDTQYF. The CDR3 DNA reads as TGTGCCAGCAGTGGGGGGGGGACGGTGGGTACAGATACGCAGTATTTT.

The chain carries TRBV11-2 and TRBJ1-4; weak D call: TRBD1 (5 bases). The germline V and J ends were trimmed by 11 bases and 2 bases, with 15 bases remaining between them. This CDR3 spans 14 amino acids. The germline gives CDR1 SGHAT, CDR2 FQNNGV. The CDR3 nucleotides are TGTGCCGTTTCTAGGGGTGGTACTAATGAAAAACTGTTTTTT. It codes for CAVSRGGTNEKLFF.

The genes are TRBV28 and TRBJ1-1; 7 bases align to TRBD1. The V segment lost 7 bases and the J segment 3 bases; nucleotides outside the gene matches: 14. CDR1 is MDHEN and CDR2 is SYDVKM in the germline V gene. This CDR3 contains 16 residues. The CDR3 bases are TGTGCCAGCACCGGAGTTTTAGGGACAGCGGACACTGAAGCTTTCTTT. It specifies CASTGVLGTADTEAFF. The complete variable domain, with remaining parts taken from reference TRBV28 and TRBJ1-1, reads DVKVTQSSRYLVKRTGEKVFLECVQDMDHENMFWYRQDPGLGLRLIYFSYDVKMKEKGDIPEGYSVSREKKERFSLILESASTNQTSMYLCASTGVLGTADTEAFFGQGTRLTVV.

The gene calls are TRBV5-4 and TRBJ2-2, with D possibly matching TRBD2 (5 bases). Per germline, CDR1 SGHNT and CDR2 YYREEE (reference sequence). The CDR3 sequence is 16 residues long. Trimming removed 4 bases at V and 4 bases at J, with 17 bases between. The CDR3, as DNA: TGTGCCAGCAGCCCGGCTGGCGGGCGGGCCACCGGGGAGCTGTTTTTT. Amino acid sequence: CASSPAGGRATGELFF.